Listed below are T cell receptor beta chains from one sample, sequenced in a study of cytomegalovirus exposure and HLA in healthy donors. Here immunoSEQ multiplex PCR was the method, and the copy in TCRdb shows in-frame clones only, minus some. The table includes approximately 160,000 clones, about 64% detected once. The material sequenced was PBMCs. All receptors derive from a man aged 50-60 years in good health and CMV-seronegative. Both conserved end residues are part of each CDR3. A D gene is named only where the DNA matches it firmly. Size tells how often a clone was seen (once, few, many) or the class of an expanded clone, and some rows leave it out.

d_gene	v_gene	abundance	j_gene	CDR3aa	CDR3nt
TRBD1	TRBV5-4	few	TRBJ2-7	CASSQEPGQGANEQYF	TGTGCCAGCAGTCAAGAACCGGGACAGGGGGCCAACGAGCAGTACTTC
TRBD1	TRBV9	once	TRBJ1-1	CASSEEQGANTEAFF	TGTGCCAGCAGCGAGGAACAGGGGGCGAACACTGAAGCTTTCTTT
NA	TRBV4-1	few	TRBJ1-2	CASSPPGGAPYGYTF	TGCGCCAGCAGCCCCCCGGGGGGCGCTCCCTATGGCTACACCTTC
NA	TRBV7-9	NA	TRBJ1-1	CASSLESGAFF	TGTGCCAGCAGCTTAGAGTCCGGAGCTTTCTTT
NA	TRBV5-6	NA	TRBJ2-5	CASSQQILQETQYF	TGTGCCAGCAGCCAACAGATCCTCCAAGAGACCCAGTACTTC
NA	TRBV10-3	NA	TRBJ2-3	CAISPNRADTQYF	TGTGCCATCAGTCCAAACAGGGCAGATACGCAGTATTTT
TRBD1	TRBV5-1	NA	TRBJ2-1	CASSRQGVDNEQFF	TGCGCCAGCAGTAGACAGGGTGTCGACAATGAGCAGTTCTTC
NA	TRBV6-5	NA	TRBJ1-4	CASSYSFGEEKLFF	TGTGCCAGCAGTTACTCGTTCGGGGAAGAAAAACTGTTTTTT
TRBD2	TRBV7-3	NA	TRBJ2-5	CASSWSGGSKETQYF	TGTGCCAGCAGCTGGAGCGGGGGCTCCAAGGAGACCCAGTACTTC
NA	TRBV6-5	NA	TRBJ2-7	CASRAYHISSYEQYF	TGTGCCAGCAGAGCCTACCATATTTCCTCCTACGAGCAGTACTTC
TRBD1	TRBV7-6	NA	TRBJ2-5	CASSLGPTGGGQETQYF	TGTGCCAGCAGCTTAGGGCCGACAGGGGGGGGACAAGAGACCCAGTACTTC
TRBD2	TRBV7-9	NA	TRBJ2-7	CASSLARASGVYEQYF	TGTGCCAGCAGCTTAGCGCGGGCTAGCGGGGTTTACGAGCAGTACTTC
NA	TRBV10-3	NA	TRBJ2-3	CAIREAFGTDTQYF	TGTGCCATCAGAGAAGCCTTCGGCACAGATACGCAGTATTTT
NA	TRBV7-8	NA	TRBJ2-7	CASSLVAGRYEQYF	TGTGCCAGCAGCTTAGTGGCAGGGAGGTACGAGCAGTACTTC
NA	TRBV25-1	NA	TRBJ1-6	CASSESRGSSYNSPLHF	TGTGCCAGCAGTGAATCTCGAGGGAGCTCCTATAATTCACCCCTCCACTTT
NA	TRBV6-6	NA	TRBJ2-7	CASSYWIGEQYF	TGTGCCAGCAGTTACTGGATCGGGGAGCAGTACTTC
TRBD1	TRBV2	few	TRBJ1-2	CASSRGTGDGYTF	TGTGCCAGCAGTAGAGGGACAGGTGATGGCTACACCTTC
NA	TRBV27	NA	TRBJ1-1	CASSLQAAPMNTEAFF	TGTGCCAGCAGTTTACAAGCAGCGCCTATGAACACTGAAGCTTTCTTT
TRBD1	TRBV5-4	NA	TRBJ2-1	CASSRTGINEQFF	TGTGCCAGCAGCCGGACAGGGATCAATGAGCAGTTCTTC
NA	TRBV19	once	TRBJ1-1	CASSLDSYAEAFF	TGTGCCAGTAGCCTCGACAGCTACGCTGAAGCTTTCTTT
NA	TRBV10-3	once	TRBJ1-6	CAISETAYNSPLHF	TGTGCCATCAGTGAGACAGCCTATAATTCACCCCTCCACTTT
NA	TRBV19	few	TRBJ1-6	CASSVNRYTDSPLHF	TGTGCCAGTAGTGTCAACAGGTATACAGATTCACCCCTCCACTTT
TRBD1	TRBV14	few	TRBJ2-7	CASSRDRDDEQYF	TGTGCCAGCAGCCGGGACAGGGACGACGAGCAGTACTTC
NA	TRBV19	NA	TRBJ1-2	CASSMGQGFEPTF	TGTGCCAGTAGTATGGGTCAGGGATTCGAGCCCACCTTC
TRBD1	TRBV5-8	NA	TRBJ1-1	CASSLGTGFTEAFF	TGTGCCAGCAGCTTGGGGACAGGGTTCACTGAAGCTTTCTTT
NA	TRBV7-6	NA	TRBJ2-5	CASSLGTSETQYF	TGTGCCAGCAGCTTAGGGACATCCGAGACCCAGTACTTC
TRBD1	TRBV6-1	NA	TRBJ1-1	CASNGQGNTEAFF	TGTGCCAGCAACGGACAGGGGAACACTGAAGCTTTCTTT
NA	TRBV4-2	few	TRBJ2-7	CASSQVRDGAYEQYF	TGTGCCAGCAGCCAAGTGCGGGACGGAGCCTACGAGCAGTACTTC
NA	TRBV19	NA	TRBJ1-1	CASNHLRGDTEAFF	TGTGCCAGTAATCATCTTCGGGGGGACACTGAAGCTTTCTTT
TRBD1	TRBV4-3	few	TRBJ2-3	CASSQDPQGGTDTQYF	TGCGCCAGCAGCCAAGATCCACAGGGGGGCACAGATACGCAGTATTTT
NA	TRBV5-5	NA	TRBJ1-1	CTSSLGLTRTEAFF	TGTACCAGCAGCTTGGGACTCACTCGGACTGAAGCTTTCTTT
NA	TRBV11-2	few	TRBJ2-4	CASSVLENIQYF	TGTGCCAGCAGCGTCCTTGAGAACATTCAGTACTTC
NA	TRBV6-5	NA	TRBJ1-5	CASSPYRDNQPQHF	TGTGCCAGCAGTCCATACAGGGACAATCAGCCCCAGCATTTT
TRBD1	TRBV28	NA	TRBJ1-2	CASRPTGVGYGYTF	TGTGCCAGCAGGCCGACAGGGGTTGGCTATGGCTACACCTTC
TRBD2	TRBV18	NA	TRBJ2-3	CASSSAGLAGGTTDTQYF	TGTGCCAGCTCAAGCGCCGGACTAGCGGGGGGGACCACAGATACGCAGTATTTT
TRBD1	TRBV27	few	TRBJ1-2	CASSLPLTGNPLYGYTF	TGTGCCAGCAGTTTACCTTTGACAGGGAACCCCCTCTATGGCTACACCTTC
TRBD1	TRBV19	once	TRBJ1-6	CASTLGAGGIGVHKRPLHF	TGTGCCAGTACCCTCGGCGCAGGGGGTATTGGTGTCCATAAGAGACCCCTCCACTTT
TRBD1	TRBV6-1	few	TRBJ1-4	CASRDWGQGDEKLFF	TGTGCCAGCAGGGATTGGGGACAGGGCGATGAAAAACTGTTTTTT
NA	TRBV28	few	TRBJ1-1	CASSPAGGKRTEAFF	TGTGCCAGCAGCCCCGCCGGGGGAAAGAGGACTGAAGCTTTCTTT
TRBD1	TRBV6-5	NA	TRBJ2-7	CASSPPGTGGYEQYF	TGTGCCAGCAGTCCCCCCGGGACAGGGGGCTACGAGCAGTACTTC
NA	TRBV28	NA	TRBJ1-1	CASRMGGADGMNTEAFF	TGTGCCAGCAGAATGGGGGGGGCTGACGGCATGAACACTGAAGCTTTCTTT
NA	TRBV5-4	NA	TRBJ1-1	CASSFEVNTEAFF	TGTGCCAGCAGCTTTGAGGTAAACACTGAAGCTTTCTTT
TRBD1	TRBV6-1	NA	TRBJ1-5	CASRPDRGPNQPQHF	TGTGCCAGCAGACCGGACAGGGGGCCGAATCAGCCCCAGCATTTT
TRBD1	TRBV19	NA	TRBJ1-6	CASSRGDSKSPLHF	TGTGCCAGTAGTAGAGGGGACAGTAAGTCACCCCTCCACTTT
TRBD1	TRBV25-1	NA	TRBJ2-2	CATERQGYTGELFF	TGTGCCACCGAGAGACAGGGTTACACCGGGGAGCTGTTTTTT
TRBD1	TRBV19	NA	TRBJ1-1	CAGSTGMNTEAFF	TGTGCCGGATCGACAGGGATGAACACTGAAGCTTTCTTT
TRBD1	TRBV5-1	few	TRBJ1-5	CASSRTGDQPQHF	TGCGCCAGCAGCAGGACAGGGGATCAGCCCCAGCATTTT
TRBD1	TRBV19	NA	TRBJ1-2	CASSIRTGGVNYGYTF	TGTGCCAGTAGTATAAGGACAGGGGGAGTCAACTATGGCTACACCTTC
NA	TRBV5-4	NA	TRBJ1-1	CASSLSVNTEAFF	TGTGCCAGCAGCTTGTCTGTAAACACTGAAGCTTTCTTT